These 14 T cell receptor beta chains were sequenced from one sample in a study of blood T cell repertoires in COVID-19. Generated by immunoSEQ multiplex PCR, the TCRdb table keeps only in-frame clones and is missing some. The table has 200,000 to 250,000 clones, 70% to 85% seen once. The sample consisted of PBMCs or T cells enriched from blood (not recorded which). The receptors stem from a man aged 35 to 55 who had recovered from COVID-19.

In DNA, the CDR3 is TGTGCCAGCAGCAAGGGACAGGGTCGGGAAAAACTGTTTTTT. The encoded protein is CASSKGQGREKLFF. V usage is TRBV27 and J usage is TRBJ1-4; TRBD1 agrees at 9 bases. Trimming cost V 6 bases and J 8 bases; bases outside gene matches: 7. Germline V gene lookup returns CDR1 MNHEY and CDR2 SMNVEV (reference sequence). The CDR3 extends over 14 amino acids. The variable domain in full, completed from reference TRBV27 and TRBJ1-4, reads EAQVTQNPRYLITVTGKKLTVTCSQNMNHEYMSWYRQDPGLGLRQIYYSMNVEVTDKGDVPEGYKVSRKEKRNFPLILESPSPNQTSLYFCASSKGQGREKLFFGSGTQLSVL.

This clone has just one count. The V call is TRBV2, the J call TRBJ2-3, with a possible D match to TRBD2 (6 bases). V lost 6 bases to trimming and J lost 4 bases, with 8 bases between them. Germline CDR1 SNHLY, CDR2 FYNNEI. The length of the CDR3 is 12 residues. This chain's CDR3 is CASSERADTQYF. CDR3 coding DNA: TGTGCCAGCAGCGAGCGGGCAGATACGCAGTATTTT.

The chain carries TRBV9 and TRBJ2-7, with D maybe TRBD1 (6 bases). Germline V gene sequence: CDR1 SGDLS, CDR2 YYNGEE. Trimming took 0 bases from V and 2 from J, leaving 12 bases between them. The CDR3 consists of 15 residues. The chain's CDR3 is CASSVDPTGPYEQYF. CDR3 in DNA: TGTGCCAGCAGCGTAGACCCGACAGGTCCCTACGAGCAGTACTTC.

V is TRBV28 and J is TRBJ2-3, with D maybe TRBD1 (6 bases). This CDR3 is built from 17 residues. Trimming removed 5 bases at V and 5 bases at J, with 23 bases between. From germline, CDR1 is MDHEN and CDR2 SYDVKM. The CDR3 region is CASSDPAIGQGRDTQYF. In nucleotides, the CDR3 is TGTGCCAGCAGTGATCCGGCGATAGGCCAGGGGCGAGATACGCAGTATTTT.

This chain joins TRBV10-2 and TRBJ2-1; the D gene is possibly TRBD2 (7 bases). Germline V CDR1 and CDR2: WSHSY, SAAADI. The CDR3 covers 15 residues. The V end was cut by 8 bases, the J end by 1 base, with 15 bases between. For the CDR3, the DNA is TGCGCCAGCTGGGAGGGGGGATCTTCCTACAATGAGCAGTTCTTC. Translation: CASWEGGSSYNEQFF.

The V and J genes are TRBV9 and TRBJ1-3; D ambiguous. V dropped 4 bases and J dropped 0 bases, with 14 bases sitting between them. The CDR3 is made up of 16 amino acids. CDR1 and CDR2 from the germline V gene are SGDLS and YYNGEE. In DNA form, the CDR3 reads TGTGCCAGCAGCCCCTTTCCCGGGAACTCTGGAAACACCATATATTTT. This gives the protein CASSPFPGNSGNTIYF. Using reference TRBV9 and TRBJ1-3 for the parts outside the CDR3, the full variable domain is DSGVTQTPKHLITATGQRVTLRCSPRSGDLSVYWYQQSLDQGLQFLIQYYNGEERAKGNILERFSAQQFPDLHSELNLSSLELGDSALYFCASSPFPGNSGNTIYFGEGSWLTVV.

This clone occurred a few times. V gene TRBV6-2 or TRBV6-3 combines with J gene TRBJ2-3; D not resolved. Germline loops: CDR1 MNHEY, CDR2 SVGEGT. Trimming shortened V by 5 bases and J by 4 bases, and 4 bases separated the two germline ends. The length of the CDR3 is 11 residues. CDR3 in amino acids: CASSPADTQYF. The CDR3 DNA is TGTGCCAGCAGTCCGGCAGATACGCAGTATTTT.

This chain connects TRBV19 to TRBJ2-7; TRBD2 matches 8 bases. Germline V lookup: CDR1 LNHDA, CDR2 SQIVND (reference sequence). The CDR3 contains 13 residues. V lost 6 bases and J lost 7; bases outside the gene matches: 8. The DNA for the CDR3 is TGTGCCAGTAGAGGACTAGCTCAGGGTGAGCAGTACTTC. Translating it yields CASRGLAQGEQYF.

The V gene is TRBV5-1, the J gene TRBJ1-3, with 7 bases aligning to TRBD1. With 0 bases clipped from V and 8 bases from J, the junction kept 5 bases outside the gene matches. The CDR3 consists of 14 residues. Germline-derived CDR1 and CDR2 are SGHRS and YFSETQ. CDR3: CASSLGDRTDTIYF. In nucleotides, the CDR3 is TGCGCCAGCAGCTTGGGGGACAGAACGGACACCATATATTTT.

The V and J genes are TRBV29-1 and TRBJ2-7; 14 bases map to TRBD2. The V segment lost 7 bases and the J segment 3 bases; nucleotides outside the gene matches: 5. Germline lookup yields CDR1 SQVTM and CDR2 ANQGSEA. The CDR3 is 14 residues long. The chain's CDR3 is CSAQGTSGSYEQYF. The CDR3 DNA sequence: TGCAGCGCCCAAGGGACTAGCGGGAGCTACGAGCAGTACTTC.

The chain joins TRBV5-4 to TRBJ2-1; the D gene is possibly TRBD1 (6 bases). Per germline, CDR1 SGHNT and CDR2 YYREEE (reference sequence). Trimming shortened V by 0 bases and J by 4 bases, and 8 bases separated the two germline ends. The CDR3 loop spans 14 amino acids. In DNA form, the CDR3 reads TGTGCCAGCAGCTTGGGGACAGAGTACAATGAGCAGTTCTTC. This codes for CASSLGTEYNEQFF. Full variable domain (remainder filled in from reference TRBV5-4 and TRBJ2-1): ETGVTQSPTHLIKTRGQQVTLRCSSQSGHNTVSWYQQALGQGPQFIFQYYREEENGRGNFPPRFSGLQFPNYSSELNVNALELDDSALYLCASSLGTEYNEQFFGPGTRLTVL.

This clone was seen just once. DNA for the CDR3: TGCAGCGTTGACCGTAGCGGGGGGGCCGGTGAGCAGTTCTTC. It is translated as CSVDRSGGAGEQFF. This chain links TRBV29-1 with TRBJ2-1; the match to TRBD2 covers 11 bases. CDR3 length: 14 residues. V dropped 3 bases and J dropped 9; count of bases not matched to a gene: 7. Germline V CDR1 and CDR2: SQVTM, ANQGSEA.

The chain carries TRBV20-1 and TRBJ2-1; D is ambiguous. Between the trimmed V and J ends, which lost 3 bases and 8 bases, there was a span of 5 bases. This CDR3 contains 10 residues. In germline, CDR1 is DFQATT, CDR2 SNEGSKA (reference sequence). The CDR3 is CSASSYEQFF. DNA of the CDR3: TGCAGTGCTAGTTCTTATGAGCAGTTCTTC.

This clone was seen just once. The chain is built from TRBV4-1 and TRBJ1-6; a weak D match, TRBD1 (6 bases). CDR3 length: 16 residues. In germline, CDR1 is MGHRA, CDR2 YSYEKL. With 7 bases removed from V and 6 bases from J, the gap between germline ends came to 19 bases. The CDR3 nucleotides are TGCGCCAGCACGGATGGGGGGGCGATTGGTAATTCACCCCTCCACTTT. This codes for CASTDGGAIGNSPLHF.